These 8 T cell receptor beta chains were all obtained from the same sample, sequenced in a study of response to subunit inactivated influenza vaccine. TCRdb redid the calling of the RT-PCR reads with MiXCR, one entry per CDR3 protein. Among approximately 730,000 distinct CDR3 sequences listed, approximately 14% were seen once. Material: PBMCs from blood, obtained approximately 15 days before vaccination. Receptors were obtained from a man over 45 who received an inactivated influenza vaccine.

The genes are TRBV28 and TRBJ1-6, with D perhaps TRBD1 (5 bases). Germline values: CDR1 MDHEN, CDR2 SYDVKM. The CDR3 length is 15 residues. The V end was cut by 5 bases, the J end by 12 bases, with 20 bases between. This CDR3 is CASSPTGPGRKPLHF. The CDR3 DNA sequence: TGTGCCAGCAGTCCTACGGGACCGGGCCGTAAACCCCTCCACTTT.

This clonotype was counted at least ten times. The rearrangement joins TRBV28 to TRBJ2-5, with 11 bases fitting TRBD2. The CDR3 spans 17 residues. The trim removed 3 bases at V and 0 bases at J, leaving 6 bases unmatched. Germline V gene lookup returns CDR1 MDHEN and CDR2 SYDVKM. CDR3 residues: CASSFSASGGYQETQYF. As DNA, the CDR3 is TGTGCCAGCAGTTTTTCGGCTAGCGGGGGGTACCAAGAGACCCAGTACTTC.

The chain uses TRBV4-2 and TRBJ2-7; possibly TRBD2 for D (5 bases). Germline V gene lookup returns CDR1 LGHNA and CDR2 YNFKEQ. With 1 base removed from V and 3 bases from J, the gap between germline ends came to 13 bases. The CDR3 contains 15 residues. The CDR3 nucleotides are TGTGCCAGCAGCCAAGGAGCGGTATCTCGCTACGAGCAGTACTTC. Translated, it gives CASSQGAVSRYEQYF.

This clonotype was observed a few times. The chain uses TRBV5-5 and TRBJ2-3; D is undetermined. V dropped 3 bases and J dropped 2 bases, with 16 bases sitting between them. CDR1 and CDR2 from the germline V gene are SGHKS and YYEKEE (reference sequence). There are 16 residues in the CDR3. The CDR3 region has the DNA TGTGCCAGCAGCTCTCCTACAAAATCACTCACAGATACGCAGTATTTT. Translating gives CASSSPTKSLTDTQYF.

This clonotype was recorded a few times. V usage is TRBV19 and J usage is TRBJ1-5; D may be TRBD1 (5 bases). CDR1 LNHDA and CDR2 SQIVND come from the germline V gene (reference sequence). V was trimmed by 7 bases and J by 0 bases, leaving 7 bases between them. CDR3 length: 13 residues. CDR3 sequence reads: CASTGGSNQPQHF. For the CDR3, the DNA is TGTGCCAGTACGGGGGGTAGCAATCAGCCCCAGCATTTT.

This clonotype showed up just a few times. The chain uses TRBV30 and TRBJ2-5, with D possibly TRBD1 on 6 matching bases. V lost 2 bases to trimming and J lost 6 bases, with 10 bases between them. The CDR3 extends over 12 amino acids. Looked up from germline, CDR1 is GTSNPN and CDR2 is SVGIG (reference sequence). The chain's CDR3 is CAWSLRGQTQYF. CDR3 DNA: TGTGCCTGGAGTCTCAGGGGCCAGACCCAGTACTTC. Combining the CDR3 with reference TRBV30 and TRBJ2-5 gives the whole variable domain SQTIHQWPATLVQPVGSPLSLECTVEGTSNPNLYWYRQAAGRGLQLLFYSVGIGQISSEVPQNLSASRPQDRQFILSSKKLLLSDSGFYLCAWSLRGQTQYFGPGTRLLVL.

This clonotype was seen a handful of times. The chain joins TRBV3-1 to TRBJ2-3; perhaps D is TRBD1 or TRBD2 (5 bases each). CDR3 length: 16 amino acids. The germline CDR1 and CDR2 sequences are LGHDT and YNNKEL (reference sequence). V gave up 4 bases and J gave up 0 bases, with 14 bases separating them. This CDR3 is CASSRAGTLSTDTQYF. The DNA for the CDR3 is TGTGCCAGCAGCCGGGCCGGGACCCTTAGCACAGATACGCAGTATTTT.

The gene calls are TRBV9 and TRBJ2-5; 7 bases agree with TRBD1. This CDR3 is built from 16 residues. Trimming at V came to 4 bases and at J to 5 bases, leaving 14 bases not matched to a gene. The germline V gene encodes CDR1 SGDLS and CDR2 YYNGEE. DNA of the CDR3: TGTGCCAGCAGCACGAGGCCGAGAGGGGGCCGGGAGACCCAGTACTTC. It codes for CASSTRPRGGRETQYF.